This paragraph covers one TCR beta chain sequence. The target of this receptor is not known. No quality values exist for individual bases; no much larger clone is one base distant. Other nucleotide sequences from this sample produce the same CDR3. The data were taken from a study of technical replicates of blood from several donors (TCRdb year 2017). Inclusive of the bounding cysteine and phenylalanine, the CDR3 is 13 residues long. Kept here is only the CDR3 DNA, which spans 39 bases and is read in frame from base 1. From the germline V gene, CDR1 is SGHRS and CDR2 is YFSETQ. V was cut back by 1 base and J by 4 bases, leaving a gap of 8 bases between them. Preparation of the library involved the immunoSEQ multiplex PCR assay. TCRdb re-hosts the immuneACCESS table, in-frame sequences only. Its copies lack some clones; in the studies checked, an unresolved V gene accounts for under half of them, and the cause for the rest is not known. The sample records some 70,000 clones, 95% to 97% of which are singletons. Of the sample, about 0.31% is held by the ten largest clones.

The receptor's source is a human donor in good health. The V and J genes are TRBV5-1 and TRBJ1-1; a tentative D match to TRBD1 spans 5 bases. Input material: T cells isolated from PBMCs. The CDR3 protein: CASSLRGGTEAFF. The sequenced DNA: TGCGCCAGCAGCTTGCGGGGGGGCACTGAAGCTTTCTTT.